This TCR beta chain appears in the sequencing data of a study of blood T cell repertoires in COVID-19. Study at large: Acute-phase and convalescent COVID-19 samples originated in the United States, Italy and Spain. T cells, B-cell-depleted T cells, or PBMCs supplied cDNA or gDNA.

The CDR3 is 14 amino acids. Germline V gene lookup returns CDR1 SGHKS and CDR2 YYEKEE (reference sequence). V was clipped by 3 bases and J by 4 bases; unmatched bases: 6. As originally analysed: For nucleated cells, counts were estimated from reference gene primer amplification. This table comes from immunoSEQ multiplex PCR, and its TCRdb copy is limited to in-frame clones, with some not included. From that table come the V and J calls and clone size; the DNA was used to work out D and trimming. The sample has some 140,000 clones, 70% to 80% seen once. The TCR sequence derives from a man in his sixties with acute or convalescent COVID-19. Specimen: peripheral blood. This chain joins TRBV5-5 and TRBJ1-2; 7 bases line up with TRBD1. CDR3 region: CASSSPTGVYGYTF. The DNA of the CDR3 is TGTGCCAGCAGCTCGCCTACAGGGGTCTATGGCTACACCTTC.